The rows below give T cell receptor beta chains drawn from one sample of a study of cytomegalovirus exposure and HLA in healthy donors. Method: immunoSEQ multiplex PCR; TCRdb's copy keeps in-frame clones and lacks some. Counted here are 55,000 to 65,000 clones, 95% occurring once; the ten biggest clones make up almost 6%. The specimen sequenced was PBMCs. These TCRs come from a woman aged 18-35 years in good health and CMV-seropositive. The CDR3 runs from the conserved cysteine through the conserved F or W. D genes are given only for firm matches. Size values are once, few and many counts, or a class for expanded clones, and some rows have none.

CDR3nt: TGTGCCAGCAGCGTAGCGGGAGGGTCCTACAATGAGCAGTTCTTC
CDR3aa: CASSVAGGSYNEQFF
d_gene: TRBD2
v_gene: TRBV11-3
j_gene: TRBJ2-1
len: 15
abundance: once

CDR3nt: TGCGCCAGCAGCTTGGGGGAGAAGTACGAGCAGTACTTC
CDR3aa: CASSLGEKYEQYF
d_gene: .
v_gene: TRBV5-1
j_gene: TRBJ2-7
len: 13
abundance: .

CDR3nt: TGTGCCAGCAGGGCTCCGGGGATGGACTACGAGCAGTACTTC
CDR3aa: CASRAPGMDYEQYF
d_gene: .
v_gene: TRBV6-1
j_gene: TRBJ2-7
len: 14
abundance: .

CDR3nt: TGCGCCAGCAGCGTATCTAGCGGGAGGGTTGGGAATGAGCAGTTCTTC
CDR3aa: CASSVSSGRVGNEQFF
d_gene: TRBD2
v_gene: TRBV5-1
j_gene: TRBJ2-1
len: 16
abundance: once

CDR3nt: TGCAGTGCTAGAGATTCGGATACGCAGTATTTT
CDR3aa: CSARDSDTQYF
d_gene: .
v_gene: TRBV20-1
j_gene: TRBJ2-3
len: 11
abundance: .

CDR3nt: TGTGCCAGCAGCCCGGGACAGGGGGACGAGCAGTACTTC
CDR3aa: CASSPGQGDEQYF
d_gene: TRBD1
v_gene: TRBV9
j_gene: TRBJ2-7
len: 13
abundance: .

CDR3nt: TGTGCCAGCAGTGGATTACAGGGGGCAGGGGGCTACACCTTC
CDR3aa: CASSGLQGAGGYTF
d_gene: TRBD1
v_gene: TRBV6-1
j_gene: TRBJ1-2
len: 14
abundance: .

CDR3nt: TGTGCCAGCAGCTTAGACGGACTAGCGGGGCGCACAGATACGCAGTATTTT
CDR3aa: CASSLDGLAGRTDTQYF
d_gene: TRBD2
v_gene: TRBV7-2
j_gene: TRBJ2-3
len: 17
abundance: .

CDR3nt: TGCGCCAGCAGCGGGACAGGGACCACCTACGAGCAGTACTTC
CDR3aa: CASSGTGTTYEQYF
d_gene: TRBD1
v_gene: TRBV5-1
j_gene: TRBJ2-7
len: 14
abundance: .

CDR3nt: TGTGCCAGCAGTTACGGGGGGGAGGACGAGCAGTACTTC
CDR3aa: CASSYGGEDEQYF
d_gene: TRBD2
v_gene: TRBV6-5
j_gene: TRBJ2-7
len: 13
abundance: .

CDR3nt: TGTGCCAGCAGTCCCGGACAGGGGTGGCCTGGGGCCAACGTCCTGACTTTC
CDR3aa: CASSPGQGWPGANVLTF
d_gene: TRBD1
v_gene: TRBV6-4
j_gene: TRBJ2-6
len: 17
abundance: .

CDR3nt: TGCAGCGTTGAAGAGAGGACTCTGAACACTGAAGCTTTCTTT
CDR3aa: CSVEERTLNTEAFF
d_gene: .
v_gene: TRBV29-1
j_gene: TRBJ1-1
len: 14
abundance: .

CDR3nt: TGTGCCAGTAGTCCGACAGGGAACTATGGCTACACCTTC
CDR3aa: CASSPTGNYGYTF
d_gene: TRBD1
v_gene: TRBV19
j_gene: TRBJ1-2
len: 13
abundance: .

CDR3nt: TGTGCTAGTGGTTTGGCAGGGGGGACCTACAATGAGCAGTTCTTC
CDR3aa: CASGLAGGTYNEQFF
d_gene: .
v_gene: TRBV12-5
j_gene: TRBJ2-1
len: 15
abundance: .

CDR3nt: TGTGCCAGCAGTTTTATCCTTAGCGGGGCGCTTAGCACAGATACGCAGTATTTT
CDR3aa: CASSFILSGALSTDTQYF
d_gene: TRBD2
v_gene: TRBV28
j_gene: TRBJ2-3
len: 18
abundance: .

CDR3nt: TGTGCCAGCAGCGTTTCCCAGGTCCGTGGTGAAAAACTGTTTTTT
CDR3aa: CASSVSQVRGEKLFF
d_gene: .
v_gene: TRBV9
j_gene: TRBJ1-4
len: 15
abundance: once

CDR3nt: TGTGCCAGCAGCTCTCCGGGACAGGGTGCCTACGAGCAGTACTTC
CDR3aa: CASSSPGQGAYEQYF
d_gene: TRBD1
v_gene: TRBV7-2
j_gene: TRBJ2-7
len: 15
abundance: once

CDR3nt: TGCGCCAGCAGCCTTGGCCCGGGGGGTAGCAATCAGCCCCAGCATTTT
CDR3aa: CASSLGPGGSNQPQHF
d_gene: .
v_gene: TRBV4-1
j_gene: TRBJ1-5
len: 16
abundance: .

CDR3nt: TGTGCCAGCATTTACCGGGAATCTGAGGAGCAGTACTTC
CDR3aa: CASIYRESEEQYF
d_gene: .
v_gene: TRBV2
j_gene: TRBJ2-7
len: 13
abundance: .

CDR3nt: TGTGCCAGCAGCTTAGTTTTGGCTAGCGGGTACAATGAGCAGTTCTTC
CDR3aa: CASSLVLASGYNEQFF
d_gene: TRBD2
v_gene: TRBV7-3
j_gene: TRBJ2-1
len: 16
abundance: .

CDR3nt: TGTGCCAGCACCCGGGGGGGTGACAGTATCTACGAGCAGTACTTC
CDR3aa: CASTRGGDSIYEQYF
d_gene: TRBD2
v_gene: TRBV28
j_gene: TRBJ2-7
len: 15
abundance: .

CDR3nt: TGCGCCAGCAGCCAAGAGGCGCAGGGAGGAGTAGAGCAGTACTTC
CDR3aa: CASSQEAQGGVEQYF
d_gene: .
v_gene: TRBV4-1
j_gene: TRBJ2-7
len: 15
abundance: .